Below are 3 T cell receptor beta chains sequenced from a single sample in a study of shared clonotypes between healthy human individuals. The data were produced by immunoSEQ multiplex PCR, yet TCRdb's version contains in-frame clones alone and is incomplete. Among hundreds of thousands of clones, roughly four fifths were seen once, and the ten largest hold 12%. The sequenced sample was PBMCs. The receptors shown here come from a woman aged 40 to 50 in good health. Some clones in this sample may be carry-over from other donors' samples.

This clone was picked up many times. This chain links TRBV30 with TRBJ2-5; 9 bases agree with TRBD2. The end of the DNA is better explained by TRBJ2-7, so the J call may be wrong. The CDR3 is 15 amino acids. Germline V gives CDR1 GTSNPN, CDR2 SVGIG (reference sequence). This chain's CDR3 is CAWSVRREGFYEQYF. The CDR3 DNA sequence: TGTGCCTGGAGTGTACGGCGGGAGGGCTTCTACGAGCAGTACTTC.

The chain couples TRBV15 to TRBJ1-5, with D possibly TRBD1 on 5 matching bases. This CDR3 has 15 amino acids. V dropped 1 base and J dropped 7 bases, with 14 bases sitting between them. Germline values: CDR1 LNHNV, CDR2 YYDKDF (reference sequence). The DNA of the CDR3 is TGTGCCACCAGCAGAGGGGGAGGGGAAGGACAGCCCCAGCATTTT. Amino acid sequence: CATSRGGGEGQPQHF. Full variable domain (rest looked up from reference TRBV15 and TRBJ1-5): DAMVIQNPRYQVTQFGKPVTLSCSQTLNHNVMYWYQQKSSQAPKLLFHYYDKDFNNEADTPDNFQSRRPNTSFCFLDIRSPGLGDTAMYLCATSRGGGEGQPQHFGDGTRLSIL.

The chain couples TRBV7-2 to TRBJ2-1; maybe TRBD2 (6 bases). CDR3 length: 13 amino acids. Germline-derived CDR1 and CDR2 are SGHTA and FQGNSA. Trimming left V 5 bases short and J 4 bases short, with 9 bases between. CDR3 loop: CASSRDLYNEQFF. CDR3 bases: TGTGCCAGCAGCCGGGACTTGTACAATGAGCAGTTCTTC.